The rows below give T cell receptor beta chains drawn from one sample of a study of blood T cell repertoires in COVID-19. The table came from immunoSEQ multiplex PCR; TCRdb's copy has only in-frame clones and leaves some out. The table shows 150,000 to 200,000 clones, with roughly 80% occurring only once. The sequenced material came from peripheral blood. Receptor source: a woman in her 70s with COVID-19, enrolled during active disease. The CDR3 runs from the conserved cysteine through the conserved F or W. The order of the fields is CDR3 length, clone size, V gene, D gene, J gene, CDR3 DNA, CDR3 protein. A D gene is named only where the DNA matches it firmly. Some rows have no size entry. The others give once, few or many, or a class for an expanded clone.

19,NA,TRBV6-2/TRBV6-3,TRBD2,TRBJ2-3,TGTGCCAGCAGTGGAGTGGGAGCGGGAGGGCCTAGAGTCACAGATACGCAGTATTTT,CASSGVGAGGPRVTDTQYF
15,NA,TRBV18,NA,TRBJ2-5,TGTGCCAGCTCACCACGTACATCATCCCAGGAGACCCAGTACTTC,CASSPRTSSQETQYF
15,NA,TRBV7-9,TRBD1,TRBJ1-2,TGTGCCAGCAGCTTAGGCCCAGGGGGAGTCGACGGCTACACCTTC,CASSLGPGGVDGYTF
15,once,TRBV5-1,TRBD2,TRBJ2-5,TGCGCCAGCAGCGTTAGCGGGGGAGTCGGTGAGACCCAGTACTTC,CASSVSGGVGETQYF
13,NA,TRBV5-4,NA,TRBJ1-3,TGTGCCAGCAGCTTAGGGGGTCGAAACACCATATATTTT,CASSLGGRNTIYF
15,NA,TRBV10-3,TRBD2,TRBJ2-1,TGTGCCATCAGAGCCGAGGCGGGAGGTGACAATGAGCAGTTCTTC,CAIRAEAGGDNEQFF
15,NA,TRBV5-1,TRBD1,TRBJ2-5,TGCGCCAGCAGCTTGGACGGGACAGCTTTGGAGACCCAGTACTTC,CASSLDGTALETQYF
12,once,TRBV5-5,NA,TRBJ2-2,TGTGCCAGCAGCCCTATCTCCGGGGAGCTGTTTTTT,CASSPISGELFF
15,NA,TRBV28,TRBD1,TRBJ1-2,TGTGCCAGCAGTTTATATGGACAGGGGGAGGATGGCTACACCTTC,CASSLYGQGEDGYTF
15,NA,TRBV6-5,NA,TRBJ2-2,TGTGCCAGCAGCGGTGGGGCTTGGGACACCGGGGAGCTGTTTTTT,CASSGGAWDTGELFF
13,NA,TRBV7-9,NA,TRBJ2-3,TGTGCCAGCAGCGTACACAGCACAGATACGCAGTATTTT,CASSVHSTDTQYF
11,NA,TRBV19,NA,TRBJ1-1,TGTGCCAGCCGGGGATCCGCTGAAGCTTTCTTT,CASRGSAEAFF
15,NA,TRBV5-1,TRBD1,TRBJ1-5,TGCGCCAGCAGCCCCACAGGGGGCCTCAATCAGCCCCAGCATTTT,CASSPTGGLNQPQHF
13,NA,TRBV30,NA,TRBJ2-7,TGTGCCTCCCTAAGGGGGGGGAGTTACGAGCAGTACTTC,CASLRGGSYEQYF
13,NA,TRBV7-9,TRBD1,TRBJ1-1,TGTGCCAGCAGTCGAACAGGGGGCACTGAAGCTTTCTTT,CASSRTGGTEAFF
14,NA,TRBV5-1,TRBD2,TRBJ2-1,TGCGCCAGCAGGAGGGTAGCGGGAGCGGGTGAGCAGTTCTTC,CASRRVAGAGEQFF
16,NA,TRBV4-1,TRBD2,TRBJ2-1,TGCGCCAGCAGCCAAGCTAGGACTAGCGGGGGGAATGAGCAGTTCTTC,CASSQARTSGGNEQFF
14,NA,TRBV27,NA,TRBJ2-1,TGTGCCAGCAGTTTAGAGTTCCGGGTCTATGAGCAGTTCTTC,CASSLEFRVYEQFF
14,NA,TRBV6-5,NA,TRBJ1-2,TGTGCCAGCAGTTACTCCCCTGGCAGCTATGGCTACACCTTC,CASSYSPGSYGYTF
14,NA,TRBV28,NA,TRBJ1-6,TGTGCCAGCAGGCGTCAGGGCCTAAATTCACCCCTCCACTTT,CASRRQGLNSPLHF
14,NA,TRBV5-1,NA,TRBJ1-1,TGCGCCAGCAGCCCCCTGGCAGGGAACACTGAAGCTTTCTTT,CASSPLAGNTEAFF
16,NA,TRBV12-1,NA,TRBJ1-4,TGTGCCAGCAGCCCCAGTCTCCGGGCAACTAATGAAAAACTGTTTTTT,CASSPSLRATNEKLFF
15,NA,TRBV27,TRBD1,TRBJ1-3,TGTGCCAGCAGCCCAGCCGGGACAGGGGCAAACACCATATATTTT,CASSPAGTGANTIYF
14,NA,TRBV6-5,NA,TRBJ1-1,TGTGCCAGCAGTTACGGGCACTTGAACACTGAAGCTTTCTTT,CASSYGHLNTEAFF
13,NA,TRBV7-2,NA,TRBJ2-1,TGTGCCAGCAGCCGGGCGGGCAGCTCCTTTCCGTTCTTC,CASSRAGSSFPFF
17,few,TRBV28,TRBD1,TRBJ1-6,TGTGCCAGCAGACCCGGACAGGGACGATCCTATAATTCACCCCTCCACTTT,CASRPGQGRSYNSPLHF
15,NA,TRBV7-6,NA,TRBJ2-7,TGTGCCAGCAGCCCTGATGACATCCGGTTCTACGAGCAGTACTTC,CASSPDDIRFYEQYF
14,NA,TRBV7-8,TRBD1,TRBJ1-6,TGTGCCAGCAGCTCCCGTGACAGGGAGTCACCCCTCCACTTT,CASSSRDRESPLHF
13,NA,TRBV18,NA,TRBJ2-2,TGTGCCAGCTCACCCAATAACACCGGGGAGCTGTTTTTT,CASSPNNTGELFF
15,NA,TRBV21-1,NA,TRBJ1-1,TGTGCCAGCAGCAAACCAGGACGGGAGGGGACTGAAGCTTTCTTT,CASSKPGREGTEAFF
15,NA,TRBV6-5,TRBD1,TRBJ2-5,TGTGCCAGCCTCGCCCTTGGGACAGCCTTGGAGACCCAGTACTTC,CASLALGTALETQYF
13,NA,TRBV15,TRBD1,TRBJ2-1,TGTGCCACCAGCAGACGCACAGGGGCCGGGCAGTTCTTC,CATSRRTGAGQFF
15,NA,TRBV24-1,NA,TRBJ2-6,TGTGCCACCAGCCGAGGTCGCGGTGGGGCCAACGTCCTGACTTTC,CATSRGRGGANVLTF
14,NA,TRBV18,NA,TRBJ1-4,TGTGCCAGCTCACCACTTGGGAAGGGGGAAAAACTGTTTTTT,CASSPLGKGEKLFF
15,NA,TRBV13,TRBD1,TRBJ2-6,TGTGCCAGCAGCTCCCAGGGGGAGAGGGCCAACGTCCTGACTTTC,CASSSQGERANVLTF
14,NA,TRBV2,TRBD1,TRBJ1-5,TGTGCCAGCTCGACCGGGACAGAAAATCAGCCCCAGCATTTT,CASSTGTENQPQHF
15,NA,TRBV7-9,TRBD1,TRBJ2-5,TGTGCCAGCAACCCACTGGGACAGGGGCAAGAGACCCAGTACTTC,CASNPLGQGQETQYF
14,NA,TRBV6-5,NA,TRBJ1-1,TGTGCCAGCAAGGGAGACTCCATGAACACTGAAGCTTTCTTT,CASKGDSMNTEAFF
13,few,TRBV29-1,NA,TRBJ1-2,TGCAGCATTCAACCCGGGACACCTTATGGCTACACCTTC,CSIQPGTPYGYTF
13,NA,TRBV6-1,NA,TRBJ1-2,TGTGCCAGCAGTGAAGCCACAGCCCATGGCTACACCTTC,CASSEATAHGYTF
14,NA,TRBV19,TRBD1,TRBJ1-1,TGTGCCAGTAAGACCTCCGGGACAGGGGCTGAAGCTTTCTTT,CASKTSGTGAEAFF
14,NA,TRBV2,TRBD1,TRBJ2-1,TGTGCCAGCAGTGACAGGGGGCCTGACAATGAGCAGTTCTTC,CASSDRGPDNEQFF
14,NA,TRBV18,NA,TRBJ1-5,TGTGCCAGCTCACCACAAAGGGGGAACCAGCCCCAGCATTTT,CASSPQRGNQPQHF
17,NA,TRBV19,TRBD1,TRBJ2-2,TGTGCCAGTAGTACCATAACCGGGACAGCGCACACCGGGGAGCTGTTTTTT,CASSTITGTAHTGELFF
14,NA,TRBV18,NA,TRBJ1-5,TGTGCCAGCTCACCGAGCCAGGGGAATCAGCCCCAGCATTTT,CASSPSQGNQPQHF
16,NA,TRBV5-5,TRBD1,TRBJ2-3,TGTGCCAGCAGCACGCTCCGGACAGGGAATTCGGATACGCAGTATTTT,CASSTLRTGNSDTQYF
15,NA,TRBV19,TRBD2,TRBJ2-5,TGTGCCAGTAGTTCCCGACTAGCTTCGCAAGAGACCCAGTACTTC,CASSSRLASQETQYF
13,NA,TRBV19,NA,TRBJ1-1,TGTGCCAGTAGTATCTCCGGGGACACTGAAGCTTTCTTT,CASSISGDTEAFF
15,NA,TRBV5-4,TRBD2,TRBJ2-1,TGTGCCAGCAGCTCTAGCGGGAGGGCCCGGAATGAGCAGTTCTTC,CASSSSGRARNEQFF
13,once,TRBV29-1,NA,TRBJ1-1,TGCAGCGTTAGAGCTGCGGAGAACACTGAAGCTTTCTTT,CSVRAAENTEAFF
17,few,TRBV7-3,TRBD2,TRBJ2-3,TGTGCCAGCAGCTTATACGGACTAGCGGGGGGTGCAGATACGCAGTATTTT,CASSLYGLAGGADTQYF
15,NA,TRBV28,TRBD2,TRBJ2-1,TGTGCCAGCAGTGATACTAGCGGGAGGAACAATGAGCAGTTCTTC,CASSDTSGRNNEQFF